This T cell receptor beta chain was recovered during a study of early T cells in non-severe SARS-CoV-2 infection (dated by TCRdb to about 2021). A note on the overall study: Because TCR sequencing relied on bulk RNA taken from unsorted whole blood, pairing of alpha and beta chains was not possible.

On this clonotype: Its cognate antigen has yet to be identified. Nothing much larger sits one base from this clone, and base qualities are not available.

The study was a case-control design nested within a healthcare worker cohort in London, UK, with weekly nasopharyngeal swab PCR tests and blood sampling. Healthcare workers were enrolled in the week of the UK lockdown, from 23 to 31 March 2020, and were followed every week for up to roughly 15 weeks. Receptor amplification or capture employed 5' RACE. The instrument was a NextSeq 500. To correct for sequencing error and PCR bias, the TCR library protocol tagged individual cDNA molecules with unique molecular identifiers. Both TCR alpha and beta chains were sequenced, and tight co-correlation was observed between alpha and beta sequence abundances in each sample. As for the authors' bioinformatics: Decombinator V4 was used to annotate the V gene, J gene and CDR3 of the TCR sequences. Expanded TCRs were defined as changing significantly between any two time points under a Poisson model with p below 0.0001. TCR abundances were normalised to the total number of TCRs sequenced in each sample and reported as counts per million. MAIT TCRs were defined by TRAV1-2 paired with TRAJ12, TRAJ20 or TRAJ33, and iNKT TCRs by TRAV10 paired with TRAJ18. A search of VDJdb, accessed on 1 November 2021, was run for TCRs annotated to CMV, EBV and SARS-CoV-2, with TCRs annotated for multiple antigens excluded. The public reads were reanalyzed by TCRdb: fastp trimming at Q25, MiXCR alignment, in-frame beta chains only. Duplicate CDR3 protein sequences are folded into a single record with the most common DNA and genes. The V and J calls were not made by the authors but by TCRdb's processing. This sample comprises tens of thousands of distinct CDR3 sequences, roughly 10% of them detected only once. The ten most abundant clones make up about 14% of the sample.

Overall study outcomes, separate from this receptor: VDJdb matching was skewed toward anti-spike CD8 responses and likely underestimated virus-specific expansions by missing private and CD4 specificities.

Trimming at the junction amounts to 6 bases on V and 5 bases on J, and the germline ends lie 14 bases apart. The CDR3 goes from the cysteine to the phenylalanine over 13 residues. The read is trimmed to its CDR3 DNA, 39 bases read in frame from base 1. The germline V gene (reference sequence) specifies MNHEY as CDR1 and SMNVEV as CDR2. The sequence derives from an adult who was a healthcare worker with PCR-confirmed SARS-CoV-2 infection or an uninfected control (not recorded which). In this chain, TRBV27 is recombined with TRBJ2-7; the D segment is perhaps TRBD1 or TRBD2, each sharing 6 matched bases. The sequences come from whole blood, collected at baseline. Read as DNA, the sequence is TGTGCCAGCAGCAGGAGGGGGTCCAACGAGCAGTACTTC. It is translated as CASSRRGSNEQYF.